What follows are 6 T cell receptor beta chains derived from one specimen sequenced in a study of T cells in Graves' hyperthyroidism and ophthalmopathy. The TCR beta CDR3 regions underwent amplification using RNA transcripts as the source. The HTBI primer set drove a first-round RT-PCR of the TCR CDR3. TCRdb ran MiXCR on the multiplex PCR reads and lists one entry per CDR3 protein. The sample has around 34,000 distinct CDR3 sequences; about 52% are singletons. The sample was blood. These receptors were taken from a woman aged 40 to 50 with Graves' ophthalmopathy.

This sequence joins TRBV11-2 and TRBJ2-1, with 15 nucleotides matching TRBD2. V shed 5 bases, J shed 5 bases, and the junction held 4 bases outside the gene matches. CDR3 length: 16 residues. Per the germline V gene, CDR1 is SGHAT and CDR2 is FQNNGV. CDR3 DNA sequence: TGTGCCAGCAGCACCGGACTAGCGGGGGGGGACAATGAGCAGTTCTTC. Translated: CASSTGLAGGDNEQFF.

The CDR3 DNA reads as TGCAGTGGCACGTCGTCCAGGACGGGAGCTTTCTTT. Translation gives CSGTSSRTGAFF. This sequence joins TRBV20-1 and TRBJ1-1, with D hard to call. The CDR3 runs to 12 residues. Between the trimmed V and J ends, which lost 7 bases and 10 bases, there was a span of 19 bases. Germline CDR1 reads DFQATT; CDR2 reads SNEGSKA (reference sequence).

This clonotype was observed many times. The V gene is TRBV5-1, the J gene TRBJ1-5; D not certain. The germline V gene encodes CDR1 SGHRS and CDR2 YFSETQ. This CDR3 is built from 14 residues. The V end was cut by 1 base, the J end by 5 bases, with 10 bases between. For the CDR3, the DNA is TGCGCCAGCAGCTTGAACGGGGTCGATCAGCCCCAGCATTTT. It is translated as CASSLNGVDQPQHF.

Ten or more counts support this clonotype. This chain uses TRBV4-3 with TRBJ2-3, with 7 bases aligning to TRBD2. Germline CDR1 reads LGHNA; CDR2 reads YSLEER. CDR3 length: 14 amino acids. The junction had 5 bases not matched to a gene; V was cut back by 3 bases and J by 5 bases. CDR3: CASSQGRELDTQYF. The DNA of the CDR3 is TGCGCCAGCAGCCAGGGGCGGGAGCTAGATACGCAGTATTTT.

This chain links TRBV7-6 with TRBJ2-2; D is ambiguous. V lost 6 bases, J lost 5 bases, and 4 bases lay in between. The CDR3 sequence is 11 residues long. Germline-derived CDR1 and CDR2 are SGHVS and FNYEAQ. This CDR3 is CASRDTGELFF. In DNA form, the CDR3 reads TGTGCCAGCAGAGATACCGGGGAGCTGTTTTTT.

Within the sample, this clonotype is medium-sized (0.01 to 0.1%). The chain joins TRBV19 to TRBJ2-7; 11 bases are a match to TRBD1. Losses at the gene ends were 3 bases for V and 4 bases for J; bases not matched to a gene: 5. Per germline, CDR1 LNHDA and CDR2 SQIVND (reference sequence). This CDR3 contains 15 residues. As DNA, the CDR3 is TGTGCCAGTAGTATCGGACAGGGGGCAGGGTACGAGCAGTACTTC. It specifies CASSIGQGAGYEQYF. Combining the CDR3 with reference TRBV19 and TRBJ2-7 gives the whole variable domain DGGITQSPKYLFRKEGQNVTLSCEQNLNHDAMYWYRQDPGQGLRLIYYSQIVNDFQKGDIAEGYSVSREKKESFPLTVTSAQKNPTAFYLCASSIGQGAGYEQYFGPGTRLTVT.